These T cell receptor beta chains were read from a single sample in a study of shared clonotypes between healthy human individuals. Here immunoSEQ multiplex PCR was the method, and the copy in TCRdb shows in-frame clones only, minus some. The sample lists 2 million to 2.5 million clones, less than 95% occurring once. Sequences were obtained from naive CD4+ T cells from PBMCs. These receptor sequences come from a man between 18 and 29 years old in good health. Some clones in this sample may be carry-over from other donors' samples. Each CDR3 is given with its conserved first and last residue. Each record gives: CDR3 DNA, CDR3 protein, J gene, D gene, CDR3 length, V gene, clone size. D genes are given only for firm matches. Rows may omit the clone size; those that give it use once, few, many or a size class.

TGTGCCAGCAGCTTAGGAGCCGTTAGCCCGTATGGCTACACCTTC | CASSLGAVSPYGYTF | TRBJ1-2 | . | 15 | TRBV7-8 | .
TGTGCCAGCAGTCCCCAGGGCTTCAATGAAAAACTGTTTTTT | CASSPQGFNEKLFF | TRBJ1-4 | . | 14 | TRBV6-1 | .
TGCGCCAGCAGCTCCTCGTCGGGCAGGGTGGATGAGCAGTTCTTC | CASSSSSGRVDEQFF | TRBJ2-1 | . | 15 | TRBV5-1 | .
TGTGCCAGCAGGGAGCGGAGGGACACTGAAGCTTTCTTT | CASRERRDTEAFF | TRBJ1-1 | . | 13 | TRBV2 | .
TGTGCCAGCAGTGAAGCTAGAAATGAAAAACTGTTTTTT | CASSEARNEKLFF | TRBJ1-4 | . | 13 | TRBV6-1 | .
TGTGCCAGCAGCTTAGCATCCAGGAACAATGAGCAGTTCTTC | CASSLASRNNEQFF | TRBJ2-1 | . | 14 | TRBV11-2 | .
TGTGCCAGCAGTTTACCCCGACATCTAGCGGGAGGTTGGAGGGACACCGGGGAGCTGTTTTTT | CASSLPRHLAGGWRDTGELFF | TRBJ2-2 | TRBD2 | 21 | TRBV28 | .
TGTGCCAGCAGTCAACAGGGAGGGAACTATGGCTACACCTTC | CASSQQGGNYGYTF | TRBJ1-2 | . | 14 | TRBV2 | .
TGTGCCAGCAGTATACAGGGTGCTAATGAAAAACTGTTTTTT | CASSIQGANEKLFF | TRBJ1-4 | . | 14 | TRBV2 | .
TGTGCCAGCAGCCAGGGTAGCTCTGGAAACACCATATATTTT | CASSQGSSGNTIYF | TRBJ1-3 | . | 14 | TRBV5-4 | .
TGTGCCAGCAGGAGACAGAACACTGAAGCTTTCTTT | CASRRQNTEAFF | TRBJ1-1 | . | 12 | TRBV6-5 | .
TGCGCCAGCAGCACTGGACAGGGCGGATCCTACGAGCAGTACTTC | CASSTGQGGSYEQYF | TRBJ2-7 | TRBD1 | 15 | TRBV5-1 | once
TGTGCCAGCAGCTTACCTCGGACAGGGGAAAATGAGCAGTTCTTC | CASSLPRTGENEQFF | TRBJ2-1 | TRBD1 | 15 | TRBV5-4 | .
TGTGCCAGCAGTTACTCAACAGGGGGCGCGATGGGCTACACCTTC | CASSYSTGGAMGYTF | TRBJ1-2 | TRBD1 | 15 | TRBV6-6 | .
TGTGCCAGTAGTATACGAGATACGCAGTATTTT | CASSIRDTQYF | TRBJ2-3 | . | 11 | TRBV19 | .
TGTGCCAGCTCACCAGCACAGGGCCAAGAGACCCAGTACTTC | CASSPAQGQETQYF | TRBJ2-5 | . | 14 | TRBV18 | .
TGTGCCAGCAGCCTAGTCCGGAATTCACCCCTCCACTTT | CASSLVRNSPLHF | TRBJ1-6 | . | 13 | TRBV7-2 | .
TGCGCCAGCAGCCGCCGGGAAAGGGACAGGTCTTACGAGCAGTACTTC | CASSRRERDRSYEQYF | TRBJ2-7 | TRBD1 | 16 | TRBV4-3 | .
TGTGCCAGCAGCTCTACGAGGTTTGGCGGGAGAATCGAGCAGTACTTC | CASSSTRFGGRIEQYF | TRBJ2-7 | TRBD2 | 16 | TRBV13 | .
TGTGCCAGCAGCTTAACCGCGCTTAATGAGCAGTTCTTC | CASSLTALNEQFF | TRBJ2-1 | . | 13 | TRBV7-3 | .
TGTGCCAGCAGTGAATCGTTGACAGGGACCTCCTACAATGAGCAGTTCTTC | CASSESLTGTSYNEQFF | TRBJ2-1 | TRBD1 | 17 | TRBV25-1 | .
TGTGCCAGCAGTTTATCTTCTAACTATGGCTACACCTTC | CASSLSSNYGYTF | TRBJ1-2 | . | 13 | TRBV28 | .
TGCGCCAGCAGCTTGTGGGGGACTAGCGATTACAATGAGCAGTTCTTC | CASSLWGTSDYNEQFF | TRBJ2-1 | TRBD2 | 16 | TRBV5-1 | .
TGTGCCAGCAGCATCGACCGGGACCTACAGTTCTTC | CASSIDRDLQFF | TRBJ2-1 | . | 12 | TRBV7-2 | .
TGCGCCAGCAGTGAGTCGGGGAGGGCCCATGAGCAGTTCTTC | CASSESGRAHEQFF | TRBJ2-1 | TRBD2 | 14 | TRBV10-1 | .
TGTGCCAGTAGTATTGAGGCAGGGCGACTCTACGAGCAGTACTTC | CASSIEAGRLYEQYF | TRBJ2-7 | . | 15 | TRBV19 | .
TGTGCCAGCAGTACACTCCGGGACAGGGCATGGGTGCAGTTCTTC | CASSTLRDRAWVQFF | TRBJ2-1 | TRBD1 | 15 | TRBV27 | once
TGTGCCAGTAGTGCCCCGGGCCCGACCACAGATACGCAGTATTTT | CASSAPGPTTDTQYF | TRBJ2-3 | . | 15 | TRBV19 | .
TGCAGCGTTAGAGGGGCCCTTTCCTACGAGCAGTACTTC | CSVRGALSYEQYF | TRBJ2-7 | . | 13 | TRBV29-1 | .
TGCGCCAGCAGCCAAGAGGAGACAGGGTCTAGCAATCAGCCCCAGCATTTT | CASSQEETGSSNQPQHF | TRBJ1-5 | TRBD1 | 17 | TRBV4-1 | .
TGCGCCAGCAGTAATGGATTCGGGAGTGACGGGCAGTTCTTC | CASSNGFGSDGQFF | TRBJ2-1 | . | 14 | TRBV10-1 | .
TGTGCCAGCAGCATGCGGACAGGGGTAGACGAGCAGTACTTC | CASSMRTGVDEQYF | TRBJ2-7 | TRBD1 | 14 | TRBV7-2 | .
TGTGCCAGCGGGGAGGCGACAGTCCGGGTCTTTGGCTACACCTTC | CASGEATVRVFGYTF | TRBJ1-2 | . | 15 | TRBV6-1 | .
TGTGCCAGCAGCGGCCAGGGGGCTGCTGGAAACACCATATATTTT | CASSGQGAAGNTIYF | TRBJ1-3 | TRBD1 | 15 | TRBV9 | .
TGTGCCACCAAACCGACTAGTTATAAAGAGACCCAGTACTTC | CATKPTSYKETQYF | TRBJ2-5 | . | 14 | TRBV2 | .
TGTGCCAGCAGCCAAAGGTTAGGTTACGAGCAGTACTTC | CASSQRLGYEQYF | TRBJ2-7 | . | 13 | TRBV27 | .
TGTGCCAGCAGTCTTACAGCAGTGAAAGAGCAGTACTTC | CASSLTAVKEQYF | TRBJ2-7 | . | 13 | TRBV28 | once
TGTGCCAGCAGAACTACAACTAATGAAAAACTGTTTTTT | CASRTTTNEKLFF | TRBJ1-4 | . | 13 | TRBV2 | few
TGTGCCAGCTCACCGGGTCGCTCCTACGAGCAGTACTTC | CASSPGRSYEQYF | TRBJ2-7 | . | 13 | TRBV18 | .
TGTGCCAGCAGGCTGGACAGGATTTTGGACACTGAAGCTTTCTTT | CASRLDRILDTEAFF | TRBJ1-1 | TRBD1 | 15 | TRBV28 | .
TGTGCCAGCCGCGAGACTTCCCTCTACGAGCAGTACTTC | CASRETSLYEQYF | TRBJ2-7 | . | 13 | TRBV6-1 | .